This T cell receptor (beta chain) was sequenced in a study of blood T cell repertoires in COVID-19. Study-wide background: Material from acute and convalescent COVID-19 was sourced from the United States, Italy and Spain.

The germline V gene encodes CDR1 SEHNR and CDR2 FQNEAQ (reference sequence). This CDR3 has 19 amino acids. V lost 5 bases and J 4 bases, leaving 27 bases between the germline ends. Per the authors' pipeline: Amplification from reference gene primers served as the basis for estimated nucleated cell counts. Sequencing was performed with immunoSEQ multiplex PCR; in TCRdb, only in-frame clones are kept and a portion is missing. V, J and clone size are those of that table, while D and trimming were read from the DNA. The sample records under 200,000 clones, roughly 81% being singletons. The V gene is TRBV7-9, the J gene TRBJ2-1, with D tentatively TRBD2 (7 bases). The source of this sequence is an elderly woman with COVID-19, enrolled during active disease. The material sequenced was peripheral blood. CDR3 residues: CASSAYRGGVMGKYNEQFF. Here the CDR3 DNA reads TGTGCCAGCAGCGCCTATAGGGGGGGCGTGATGGGGAAATACAATGAGCAGTTCTTC. The full variable domain, with the rest looked up from reference TRBV7-9 and TRBJ2-1, is DTGVSQNPRHKITKRGQNVTFRCDPISEHNRLYWYRQTLGQGPEFLTYFQNEAQLEKSRLLSDRFSAERPKGSFSTLEIQRTEQGDSAMYLCASSAYRGGVMGKYNEQFFGPGTRLTVL.